These T cell receptor beta chains were read from a single sample in a study of blood T cell repertoires in COVID-19. Here immunoSEQ multiplex PCR was the method, and the copy in TCRdb shows in-frame clones only, minus some. Seen here are 250,000 to 300,000 clones, around 85% observed once, and the top ten hold approximately 2%. Input material: PBMCs or T cells enriched from blood (not recorded which). The receptors derive from a woman aged 50 to 60 who had recovered from COVID-19. Both conserved end residues are part of each CDR3. Each record gives: J gene, V gene, clone size, D gene, CDR3 protein, CDR3 DNA. D genes are given only for firm matches. Clone size is given for some rows only: seen once, a few or many times, or a class if the clone is expanded.

J gene: TRBJ2-7; V gene: TRBV19; clone size: many; D gene: .; CDR3 protein: CASSPAGTTYYEQYF; CDR3 DNA: TGTGCCAGTAGTCCCGCCGGGACAACTTACTACGAGCAGTACTTC
J gene: TRBJ2-7; V gene: TRBV18; clone size: once; D gene: TRBD1; CDR3 protein: CASSPRGQGADEQYF; CDR3 DNA: TGTGCCAGCTCACCACGAGGACAGGGGGCAGACGAGCAGTACTTC
J gene: TRBJ2-1; V gene: TRBV3-1/TRBV3-2; clone size: .; D gene: TRBD1; CDR3 protein: CASSHDRAPYNEQFF; CDR3 DNA: TGTGCCAGCAGCCATGACAGGGCACCCTACAATGAGCAGTTCTTC
J gene: TRBJ1-2; V gene: TRBV5-1; clone size: .; D gene: TRBD1; CDR3 protein: CASSLARGPNNYGYTF; CDR3 DNA: TGCGCCAGCAGCTTGGCGAGGGGGCCTAATAACTATGGCTACACCTTC
J gene: TRBJ2-7; V gene: TRBV15; clone size: .; D gene: .; CDR3 protein: CATSRDLRGNYEQYF; CDR3 DNA: TGTGCCACCAGCAGAGATCTACGGGGAAACTACGAGCAGTACTTC
J gene: TRBJ1-5; V gene: TRBV5-1; clone size: once; D gene: .; CDR3 protein: CASSSGHSNQPQHF; CDR3 DNA: TGCGCCAGCAGCTCCGGACACAGCAATCAGCCCCAGCATTTT
J gene: TRBJ1-1; V gene: TRBV6-6; clone size: .; D gene: TRBD1; CDR3 protein: CASSSTGQVGNTEAFF; CDR3 DNA: TGTGCCAGCAGTTCCACCGGACAGGTTGGGAACACTGAAGCTTTCTTT
J gene: TRBJ1-2; V gene: TRBV19; clone size: .; D gene: .; CDR3 protein: CASSPRAGVTNYGYTF; CDR3 DNA: TGTGCCAGTAGTCCTAGGGCAGGGGTGACTAACTATGGCTACACCTTC
J gene: TRBJ1-2; V gene: TRBV3-1/TRBV3-2; clone size: once; D gene: .; CDR3 protein: CASSTGIWHGYTF; CDR3 DNA: TGTGCCAGCAGTACAGGGATATGGCATGGCTACACCTTC
J gene: TRBJ2-1; V gene: TRBV5-1; clone size: .; D gene: .; CDR3 protein: CASSKEASGNEQFF; CDR3 DNA: TGCGCCAGCAGCAAAGAAGCGAGTGGTAATGAGCAGTTCTTC
J gene: TRBJ1-6; V gene: TRBV19; clone size: .; D gene: .; CDR3 protein: CASNADRMNSPLHF; CDR3 DNA: TGTGCCAGTAATGCAGACAGGATGAATTCACCCCTCCACTTT
J gene: TRBJ1-1; V gene: TRBV29-1; clone size: .; D gene: TRBD1; CDR3 protein: CSVKQGSGTEAFF; CDR3 DNA: TGCAGCGTCAAACAGGGGAGCGGAACTGAAGCTTTCTTT
J gene: TRBJ2-7; V gene: TRBV19; clone size: .; D gene: .; CDR3 protein: CASSIRRDTYEQYF; CDR3 DNA: TGTGCCAGTAGTATCCGTCGGGACACTTACGAGCAGTACTTC
J gene: TRBJ1-5; V gene: TRBV4-1; clone size: .; D gene: TRBD1; CDR3 protein: CASSPSDRGNQPQHF; CDR3 DNA: TGCGCCAGCAGCCCTTCGGACAGGGGCAATCAGCCCCAGCATTTT
J gene: TRBJ1-5; V gene: TRBV19; clone size: once; D gene: .; CDR3 protein: CASSPQGGLSNQPQHF; CDR3 DNA: TGTGCCAGTAGTCCCCAGGGAGGGCTTAGCAATCAGCCCCAGCATTTT
J gene: TRBJ2-1; V gene: TRBV3-1/TRBV3-2; clone size: .; D gene: .; CDR3 protein: CASSQDSLVGYEQFF; CDR3 DNA: TGTGCCAGCAGCCAAGATAGTCTAGTAGGCTATGAGCAGTTCTTC
J gene: TRBJ2-7; V gene: TRBV24-1; clone size: few; D gene: .; CDR3 protein: CAPEGSTAEQYF; CDR3 DNA: TGTGCCCCCGAGGGTTCCACGGCCGAGCAGTACTTC
J gene: TRBJ2-7; V gene: TRBV10-3; clone size: .; D gene: TRBD1; CDR3 protein: CASNRDSGSYEQYF; CDR3 DNA: TGTGCCAGCAACCGGGACAGTGGCTCCTACGAGCAGTACTTC
J gene: TRBJ2-7; V gene: TRBV21-1; clone size: .; D gene: .; CDR3 protein: CASSNKDRGSYEQYF; CDR3 DNA: TGTGCCAGCAGCAACAAGGACAGGGGTTCCTACGAGCAGTACTTC
J gene: TRBJ2-7; V gene: TRBV6-1; clone size: .; D gene: .; CDR3 protein: CASSEVGRGYPHEQYF; CDR3 DNA: TGTGCCAGCAGTGAAGTGGGAAGAGGGTACCCCCACGAGCAGTACTTC
J gene: TRBJ1-5; V gene: TRBV27; clone size: .; D gene: .; CDR3 protein: CASSSGVGNQPQHF; CDR3 DNA: TGTGCCAGCAGTTCAGGGGTCGGGAATCAGCCCCAGCATTTT
J gene: TRBJ2-1; V gene: TRBV6-5; clone size: .; D gene: TRBD1; CDR3 protein: CASSYLDRVREQFF; CDR3 DNA: TGTGCCAGCAGTTACCTGGACAGGGTTCGTGAGCAGTTCTTC
J gene: TRBJ2-2; V gene: TRBV10-3; clone size: .; D gene: .; CDR3 protein: CAIGEGAGELFF; CDR3 DNA: TGTGCCATCGGCGAGGGAGCCGGGGAGCTGTTTTTT
J gene: TRBJ1-3; V gene: TRBV3-1/TRBV3-2; clone size: .; D gene: .; CDR3 protein: CASSQDGPRQRTHVSGNTIYF; CDR3 DNA: TGTGCCAGCAGCCAAGATGGGCCGCGACAGCGAACTCATGTCTCTGGAAACACCATATATTTT
J gene: TRBJ2-7; V gene: TRBV5-1; clone size: .; D gene: .; CDR3 protein: CASSFSPGLASEQYF; CDR3 DNA: TGCGCCAGCAGCTTTTCCCCGGGACTTGCTTCCGAGCAGTACTTC
J gene: TRBJ2-3; V gene: TRBV9; clone size: .; D gene: TRBD1; CDR3 protein: CASSATGATDTQYF; CDR3 DNA: TGTGCCAGCAGCGCAACAGGGGCTACAGATACGCAGTATTTT
J gene: TRBJ2-1; V gene: TRBV19; clone size: .; D gene: TRBD2; CDR3 protein: CASSIALAGNNEQFF; CDR3 DNA: TGTGCCAGTAGTATAGCACTAGCGGGGAACAATGAGCAGTTCTTC
J gene: TRBJ2-7; V gene: TRBV3-1/TRBV3-2; clone size: .; D gene: TRBD2; CDR3 protein: CASSQGEGRSYEQYF; CDR3 DNA: TGTGCCAGCAGCCAAGGGGAGGGCAGATCCTACGAGCAGTACTTC
J gene: TRBJ2-3; V gene: TRBV4-2; clone size: once; D gene: .; CDR3 protein: CASSPLGPSTDTQYF; CDR3 DNA: TGTGCCAGCAGCCCACTAGGACCCAGCACAGATACGCAGTATTTT
J gene: TRBJ2-7; V gene: TRBV28; clone size: .; D gene: TRBD2; CDR3 protein: CASSPWGGSHEQYF; CDR3 DNA: TGTGCCAGCAGCCCGTGGGGCGGGAGTCACGAGCAGTACTTC
J gene: TRBJ1-6; V gene: TRBV3-1/TRBV3-2; clone size: .; D gene: .; CDR3 protein: CASSRALYGAPLHF; CDR3 DNA: TGTGCCAGCAGCCGAGCACTGTACGGAGCACCCCTCCACTTT
J gene: TRBJ2-3; V gene: TRBV21-1; clone size: .; D gene: .; CDR3 protein: CASSGDRGRADTQYF; CDR3 DNA: TGTGCCAGCAGCGGGGACAGGGGGCGAGCAGATACGCAGTATTTT
J gene: TRBJ2-2; V gene: TRBV19; clone size: .; D gene: TRBD1; CDR3 protein: CASSKGDRDTGELFF; CDR3 DNA: TGTGCCAGTAGTAAGGGGGACAGAGACACCGGGGAGCTGTTTTTT
J gene: TRBJ2-3; V gene: TRBV7-3; clone size: .; D gene: .; CDR3 protein: CASSDAGWGDTQYF; CDR3 DNA: TGTGCCAGCAGCGACGCGGGATGGGGGGATACGCAGTATTTT
J gene: TRBJ1-2; V gene: TRBV11-2; clone size: once; D gene: .; CDR3 protein: CASSPRTAGGNYGYTF; CDR3 DNA: TGTGCCAGCAGCCCCCGAACCGCCGGAGGGAACTATGGCTACACCTTC
J gene: TRBJ2-2; V gene: TRBV6-5; clone size: .; D gene: TRBD1; CDR3 protein: CASSYADRGPAGELFF; CDR3 DNA: TGTGCCAGCAGTTACGCCGACAGGGGTCCGGCCGGGGAGCTGTTTTTT
J gene: TRBJ2-2; V gene: TRBV12-3/TRBV12-4; clone size: once; D gene: .; CDR3 protein: CASSIQVTGELFF; CDR3 DNA: TGTGCCAGCAGTATCCAGGTCACCGGGGAGCTGTTTTTT
J gene: TRBJ2-5; V gene: TRBV28; clone size: .; D gene: TRBD2; CDR3 protein: CASTLSTSGRARETQYF; CDR3 DNA: TGTGCCAGCACCCTATCGACTAGCGGGAGGGCCCGGGAGACCCAGTACTTC
J gene: TRBJ2-3; V gene: TRBV7-7; clone size: .; D gene: .; CDR3 protein: CASSSAGHTDTQYF; CDR3 DNA: TGTGCTAGCAGCTCAGCGGGACACACAGATACGCAGTATTTT
J gene: TRBJ2-2; V gene: TRBV28; clone size: .; D gene: TRBD2; CDR3 protein: CASRGAGATGELFF; CDR3 DNA: TGTGCCAGCAGAGGAGCGGGGGCCACCGGGGAGCTGTTTTTT
J gene: TRBJ1-1; V gene: TRBV7-9; clone size: once; D gene: .; CDR3 protein: CASSARGMNTEAFF; CDR3 DNA: TGTGCCAGCAGCGCCAGGGGAATGAACACTGAAGCTTTCTTT